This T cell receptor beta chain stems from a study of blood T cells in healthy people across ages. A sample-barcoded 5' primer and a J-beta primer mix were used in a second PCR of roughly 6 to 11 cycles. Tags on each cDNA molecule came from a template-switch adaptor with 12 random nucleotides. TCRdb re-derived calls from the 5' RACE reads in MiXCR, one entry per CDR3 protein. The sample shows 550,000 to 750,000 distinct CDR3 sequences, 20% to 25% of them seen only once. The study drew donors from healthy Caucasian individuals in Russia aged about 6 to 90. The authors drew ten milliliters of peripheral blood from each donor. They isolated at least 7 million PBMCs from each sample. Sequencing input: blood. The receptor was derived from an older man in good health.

This CDR3 reads CSARTQPYTEAFF. In DNA form, the CDR3 reads TGCAGTGCTAGGACGCAGCCGTACACTGAAGCTTTCTTT. The V and J genes are TRBV20-1 and TRBJ1-1, with no clear D. The V gene lost 3 bases and the J gene lost 3 bases, with 11 bases spanning the gap. The CDR3 totals 13 residues. Germline V gene sequence: CDR1 DFQATT, CDR2 SNEGSKA (reference sequence).